This T cell receptor beta chain was identified in a study of PD-1 blockade in classical Hodgkin lymphoma. Brentuximab vedotin exposure varied among the patients, all of whom had relapsed after autologous stem cell transplantation. Purification of CD4+ T cells from thawed PBMCs was performed via magnetic negative selection. Some clones are missing from TCRdb's copy, which holds only in-frame ones; the method was immunoSEQ multiplex PCR. Among 10,000 to 15,000 clones, roughly 90% were seen once, and the ten largest hold more than 0.4%. Trimming cost V 6 bases and J 0 bases, with 6 bases left between them. Germline values: CDR1 SNHLY, CDR2 FYNNEI. This CDR3 region has 13 residues.

The V gene is TRBV2, the J gene TRBJ1-5, with D maybe TRBD1 (6 bases). This TCR came from a human donor with classical Hodgkin lymphoma. Source: CD4+ T cells from blood, taken at baseline. CDR3 nucleotides: TGTGCCAGCAGCAGGGGTAGCAATCAGCCCCAGCATTTT. Residues: CASSRGSNQPQHF.